The source of this T cell receptor beta chain is a study of control samples from healthy donors and cancer patients. The method was immunoSEQ multiplex PCR; TCRdb's version includes in-frame clones alone and lacks a portion of them. The sample consists of around 170,000 clones, around 88% of them appearing once. The CDR3 extends over 14 amino acids. V dropped 3 bases and J dropped 0 bases, with 9 bases sitting between them. Germline V gene lookup returns CDR1 GTSNPN and CDR2 SVGIG (reference sequence). The sample taken for sequencing was blood. The chain uses TRBV30 and TRBJ1-3, with D uncertain. This clonotype originated in a woman in her twenties or thirties in good health. The CDR3 nucleotides read TGTGCCTGGAGGTATAGTCTCTCTGGAAACACCATATATTTT. Encoded protein: CAWRYSLSGNTIYF.